This TCR beta chain derives from a study of vaccination and CD4 T cells after COVID-19. This clonotype showed up just a few times. What it recognizes is unknown. This CDR3 spans 14 amino acids. The germline CDR1 and CDR2 sequences are LNHDA and SQIVND (reference sequence). V trimming: 5 bases; J trimming: 4 bases; junction bases outside the gene matches: 7. Treatment of the sample: approximately nine-day PBMC culture with coronavirus spike peptide pools or control peptides (ViraFEST assay). The study sequenced cultured CD4+ T cell DNA using the Oncomine TCR Beta short-read assay. TCRdb analysed the PCR reads with MiXCR anew, one entry per CDR3 protein. The data hold under 20,000 distinct CDR3 sequences, with roughly 47% observed a single time.

Sequenced: cultured CD4+ T cells from blood. The rearrangement links TRBV19 to TRBJ1-2, with 7 bases that match TRBD1. This clonotype originated in a human donor with COVID-19. The CDR3 is CASSPMTGFYGYTF. The CDR3 DNA reads TGTGCCAGTAGTCCGATGACAGGGTTCTATGGCTACACCTTC.